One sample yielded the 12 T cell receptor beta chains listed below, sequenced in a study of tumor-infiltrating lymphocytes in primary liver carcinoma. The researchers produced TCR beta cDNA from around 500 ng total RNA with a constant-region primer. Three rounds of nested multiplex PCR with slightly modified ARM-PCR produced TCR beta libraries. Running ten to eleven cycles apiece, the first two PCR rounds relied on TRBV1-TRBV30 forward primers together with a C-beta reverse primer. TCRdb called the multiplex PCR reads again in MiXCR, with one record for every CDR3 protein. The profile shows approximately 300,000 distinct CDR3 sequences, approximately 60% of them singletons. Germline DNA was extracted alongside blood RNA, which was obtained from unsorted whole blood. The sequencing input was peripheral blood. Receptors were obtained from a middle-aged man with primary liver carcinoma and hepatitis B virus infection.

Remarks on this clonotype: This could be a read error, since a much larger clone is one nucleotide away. DNA of the CDR3: TGCAGCGCTCAGGTACTGGGAGGAGAGACCCAGTACTTC. Residues: CSAQVLGGETQYF. The chain couples TRBV29-1 to TRBJ2-5, with a tentative D call TRBD2 (6 bases). CDR1 is SQVTM, CDR2 ANQGSEA, per germline. CDR3 length equals 13 residues. With 7 bases removed from V and 4 bases from J, the gap between germline ends came to 16 bases. Complete variable domain (other parts from reference TRBV29-1 and TRBJ2-5): SAVISQKPSRDICQRGTSLTIQCQVDSQVTMMFWYRQQPGQSLTLIATANQGSEATYESGFVIDKFPISRPNLTFSTLTVSNMSPEDSSIYLCSAQVLGGETQYFGPGTRLLVL.

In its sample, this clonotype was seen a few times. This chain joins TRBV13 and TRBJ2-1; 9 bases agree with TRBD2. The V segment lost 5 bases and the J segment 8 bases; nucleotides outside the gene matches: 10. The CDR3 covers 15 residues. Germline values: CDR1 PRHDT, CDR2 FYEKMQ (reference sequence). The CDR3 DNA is TGTGCCAGCAGCCCCCCTAGCGGGATGGGATATGAGCAGTTCTTC. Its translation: CASSPPSGMGYEQFF.

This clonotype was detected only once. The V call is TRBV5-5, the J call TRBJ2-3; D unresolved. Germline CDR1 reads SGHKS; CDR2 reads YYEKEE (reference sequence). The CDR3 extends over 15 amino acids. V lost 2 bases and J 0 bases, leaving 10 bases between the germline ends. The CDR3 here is CASSFITASTDTQYF. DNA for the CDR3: TGTGCCAGCAGCTTTATAACAGCTAGCACAGATACGCAGTATTTT.

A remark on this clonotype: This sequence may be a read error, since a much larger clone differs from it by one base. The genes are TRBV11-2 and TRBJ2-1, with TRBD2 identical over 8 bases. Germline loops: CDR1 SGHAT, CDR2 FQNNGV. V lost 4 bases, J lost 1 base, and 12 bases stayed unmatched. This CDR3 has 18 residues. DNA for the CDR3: TGTGCCAGCAGCTCCGGGAGCGGGAGACCGAATTCCTACAATGAGCAGTTCTTC. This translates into CASSSGSGRPNSYNEQFF.

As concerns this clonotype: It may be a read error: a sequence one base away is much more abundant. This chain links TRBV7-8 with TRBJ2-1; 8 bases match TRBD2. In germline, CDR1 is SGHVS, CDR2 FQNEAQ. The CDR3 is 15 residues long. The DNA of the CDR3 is TGTGCCAACAGCTTGACTAGCGCACACTACAATGAGCAGTTCTTC. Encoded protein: CANSLTSAHYNEQFF.

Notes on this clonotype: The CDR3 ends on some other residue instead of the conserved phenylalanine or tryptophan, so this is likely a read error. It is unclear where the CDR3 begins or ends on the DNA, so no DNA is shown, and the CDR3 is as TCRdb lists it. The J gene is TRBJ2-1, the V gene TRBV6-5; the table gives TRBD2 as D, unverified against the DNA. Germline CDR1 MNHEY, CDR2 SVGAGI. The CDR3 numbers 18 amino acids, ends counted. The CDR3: CASSYSRGSSSGSYRKFY.

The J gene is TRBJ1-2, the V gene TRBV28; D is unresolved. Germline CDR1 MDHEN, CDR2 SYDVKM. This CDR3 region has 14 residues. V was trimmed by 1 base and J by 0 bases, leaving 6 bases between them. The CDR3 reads CASSLFPSNYGYTF. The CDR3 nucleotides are TGTGCCAGCAGTTTATTCCCCTCTAACTATGGCTACACCTTC.

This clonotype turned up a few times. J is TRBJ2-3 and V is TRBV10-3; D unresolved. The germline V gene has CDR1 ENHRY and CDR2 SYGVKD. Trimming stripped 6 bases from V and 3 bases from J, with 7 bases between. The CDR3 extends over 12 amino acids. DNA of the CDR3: TGTGCCATCAGGGCGGCGACAGATACGCAGTATTTT. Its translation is CAIRAATDTQYF.

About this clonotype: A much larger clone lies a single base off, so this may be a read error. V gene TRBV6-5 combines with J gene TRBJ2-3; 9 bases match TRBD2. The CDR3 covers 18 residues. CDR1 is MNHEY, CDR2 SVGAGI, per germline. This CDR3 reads CDSTTKRTAGGPPDTQYF. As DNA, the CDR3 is TGTGACAGCACTACCAAGAGGACGGCGGGAGGGCCTCCAGATACGCAGTATTTT.

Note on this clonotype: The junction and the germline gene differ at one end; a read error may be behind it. CDR3 in DNA: TGTCCCAGCAGTTACAAGGACGAGATCACTGAAGCTTTCTTT. Protein sequence: CPSSYKDEITEAFF. This chain uses TRBV6-2 or TRBV6-3 with TRBJ1-1; D gene unclear. Germline assignment: CDR1 MNHEY and CDR2 SVGEGT. The CDR3 has 14 amino acids.

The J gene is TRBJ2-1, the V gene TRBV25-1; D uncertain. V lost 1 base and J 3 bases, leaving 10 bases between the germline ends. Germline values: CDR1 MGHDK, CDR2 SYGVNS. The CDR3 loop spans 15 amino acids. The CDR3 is CASSESGGGYNEQFF. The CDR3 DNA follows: TGTGCCAGCAGTGAATCGGGTGGCGGCTACAATGAGCAGTTCTTC. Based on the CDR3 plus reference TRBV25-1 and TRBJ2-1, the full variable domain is EADIYQTPRYLVIGTGKKITLECSQTMGHDKMYWYQQDPGMELHLIHYSYGVNSTEKGDLSSESTVSRIRTEHFPLTLESARPSHTSQYLCASSESGGGYNEQFFGPGTRLTVL.

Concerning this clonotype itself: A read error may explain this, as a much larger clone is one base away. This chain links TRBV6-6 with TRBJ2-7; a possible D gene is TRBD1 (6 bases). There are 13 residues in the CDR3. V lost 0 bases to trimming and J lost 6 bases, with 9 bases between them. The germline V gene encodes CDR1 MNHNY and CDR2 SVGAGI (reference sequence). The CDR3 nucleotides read TGTGCCAGCAGTTACTCGAGCAGGGGCGAGCAGTACTTC. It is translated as CASSYSSRGEQYF.